The entry below describes one T cell receptor beta chain. The CDR3 runs 14 residues. V was cut by 8 bases and J by 1 base, with 15 bases left in between. Germline assignment: CDR1 LNHDA and CDR2 SQIVND (reference sequence). The data stem from a study of blood T cell repertoires in COVID-19. On the study more broadly: PBMCs, B-cell-depleted T cells, or T cells provided the cDNA or gDNA that made up the material.

Recruits, aged about 18 to 100 years, lived in 24 US areas. Sequencing was performed with immunoSEQ multiplex PCR; in TCRdb, only in-frame clones are kept and a portion is missing. The data show about 160,000 clones, 70% to 90% seen once. The chain employs TRBV19 and TRBJ2-7, with a possible D match to TRBD1 (6 bases). Sequenced input: PBMCs or T cells enriched from blood (not recorded which). The sequence derives from a woman aged 45-59 years who had recovered from COVID-19. The CDR3 nucleotides read TGTGCCAGTTCCCTGGGGACACCTTCCTACGAGCAGTACTTC. Translated: CASSLGTPSYEQYF.